These 27 T cell receptor beta chains came from one sample sequenced in a study of T cell responses to AZD1222 COVID-19 vaccine. Sequencing was performed with immunoSEQ multiplex PCR; in TCRdb, only in-frame clones are kept and a portion is missing. The sample shows about 120,000 clones, over 85% of them seen only once. Sequenced material: peripheral blood, taken on day 0 of AZD1222 vaccination. These TCRs come from an adult in good health.

This clone was detected a few times. The genes are TRBV5-4 and TRBJ1-1; tentatively, D is TRBD1 (6 bases). V was cut by 3 bases and J by 5 bases, with 14 bases left in between. CDR3 length: 14 residues. CDR1 is SGHNT, CDR2 YYREEE, per germline (reference sequence). CDR3: CASSSGRGGTEAFF. The CDR3 DNA is TGTGCCAGCAGCTCCGGCAGGGGAGGGACTGAAGCTTTCTTT.

The CDR3, as DNA: TGTGCCTGGAATACGGGGTCGGCTGAAAAACTGTTTTTT. Translating it yields CAWNTGSAEKLFF. This sequence joins TRBV30 and TRBJ1-4; D is ambiguous. This CDR3 has 13 residues. Germline loops: CDR1 GTSNPN, CDR2 SVGIG (reference sequence). V lost 4 bases to trimming and J lost 7 bases, with 13 bases between them.

The J gene is TRBJ1-1, the V gene TRBV6-2 or TRBV6-3; no reliable D call. The CDR3 consists of 13 residues. Germline CDR1 reads MNHEY; CDR2 reads SVGEGT. V lost 2 bases and J 0 bases, leaving 4 bases between the germline ends. CDR3 sequence: CASSYVMNTEAFF. As DNA, the CDR3 is TGTGCCAGCAGTTACGTTATGAACACTGAAGCTTTCTTT.

This clone was recorded a few times. This chain joins TRBV11-2 and TRBJ2-5, with a tentative D call TRBD2 (6 bases). The CDR3 covers 13 residues. CDR1 and CDR2 from the germline V gene are SGHAT and FQNNGV. Trimming cost V 0 bases and J 4 bases, with 6 bases left between them. CDR3 sequence: CASSLEAGETQYF. As DNA, the CDR3 is TGTGCCAGCAGCTTAGAAGCGGGAGAGACCCAGTACTTC.

J is TRBJ2-7 and V is TRBV5-1; D is uncertain. The germline V gene encodes CDR1 SGHRS and CDR2 YFSETQ. V dropped 4 bases and J dropped 2 bases, with 22 bases sitting between them. This CDR3 has 17 residues. The CDR3 bases are TGCGCCAGCAGCCAATTCAGTATTATAGGCCGAACCTACGAGCAGTACTTC. It specifies CASSQFSIIGRTYEQYF.

The gene calls are TRBV5-6 and TRBJ1-5; perhaps TRBD1 as D (6 bases). Deletions cut 2 bases from V and 2 bases from J, with 20 bases between. This CDR3 has 18 amino acids. Germline lookup yields CDR1 SGHDT and CDR2 YYEEEE. In DNA, the CDR3 is TGTGCCAGCAGCTTAAATATGGGACAAGGACTTCGCAATCAGCCCCAGCATTTT. This encodes CASSLNMGQGLRNQPQHF.

This chain uses TRBV3-1 (or the pseudogene TRBV3-2) with TRBJ1-4; D might be TRBD1 (5 bases). This CDR3 is 19 amino acids long. The V end was cut by 5 bases, the J end by 1 base, with 23 bases between. Germline CDR1 LGHDT, CDR2 YNNKEL (reference sequence). The CDR3 spells CASSERRFSWGITNEKLFF. In DNA, the CDR3 is TGTGCCAGCAGCGAACGGCGGTTTTCTTGGGGGATAACTAATGAAAAACTGTTTTTT.

This clone was counted a single time. The chain carries TRBV5-1 and TRBJ2-7; TRBD2 might be the D (6 bases). Germline CDR1 and CDR2: SGHRS and YFSETQ. The V and J ends lost 4 bases and 1 base respectively, with 21 bases between them. This CDR3 is built from 17 residues. CDR3: CASSPPTGTGLSYEQYF. CDR3 in DNA: TGCGCCAGCAGCCCTCCCACCGGGACTGGGTTGTCCTACGAGCAGTACTTC. Complete variable domain (other parts from reference TRBV5-1 and TRBJ2-7): KAGVTQTPRYLIKTRGQQVTLSCSPISGHRSVSWYQQTPGQGLQFLFEYFSETQRNKGNFPGRFSGRQFSNSRSEMNVSTLELGDSALYLCASSPPTGTGLSYEQYFGPGTRLTVT.

The chain has TRBV9 and TRBJ1-1; D call uncertain. The V and J ends lost 3 bases and 0 bases respectively, with 9 bases between them. This CDR3 is 14 amino acids long. Germline V CDR1 and CDR2: SGDLS, YYNGEE. The CDR3 sequence is CASSGHLMNTEAFF. The CDR3 nucleotides are TGTGCCAGCAGCGGACACCTCATGAACACTGAAGCTTTCTTT.

CDR3 region: CASSPSGSPPHEQFF. In DNA form, the CDR3 reads TGTGCCAGCAGCCCCAGCGGGAGCCCCCCCCATGAGCAGTTCTTC. The chain recombines TRBV7-3 with TRBJ2-1; 8 positions agree with TRBD2. Germline loops: CDR1 SGHTA, CDR2 FQGTGA. CDR3 size: 15 residues. V lost 5 bases to trimming and J lost 8 bases; unmatched junction nucleotides: 11.

The genes are TRBV3-1 (or the pseudogene TRBV3-2) and TRBJ1-2; D is perhaps TRBD1 (6 bases). V was pared by 0 bases and J by 7 bases, with 18 bases between. The CDR3 consists of 16 residues. Germline V lookup: CDR1 LGHDT, CDR2 YNNKEL (reference sequence). CDR3 region: CASSQDWGPVFPGYTF. The CDR3 nucleotides read TGTGCCAGCAGCCAAGATTGGGGGCCCGTCTTCCCTGGCTACACCTTC.

The J gene is TRBJ1-5, the V gene TRBV4-1; D perhaps matches TRBD1 (5 bases). Germline V gene lookup returns CDR1 MGHRA and CDR2 YSYEKL. The V and J ends lost 6 bases and 4 bases respectively, with 13 bases between them. The CDR3 totals 14 residues. The DNA for the CDR3 is TGCGCCAGCAGTCAGGCCAGGGTGAATCAGCCCCAGCATTTT. This sequence encodes CASSQARVNQPQHF.

The J gene is TRBJ1-4, the V gene TRBV7-9, with D perhaps TRBD1 (6 bases). The CDR3 length is 15 residues. Looked up from germline, CDR1 is SEHNR and CDR2 is FQNEAQ (reference sequence). Trimming removed 5 bases at V and 0 bases at J, with 10 bases between. The CDR3 region is CASSHRTATNEKLFF. CDR3 coding DNA: TGTGCCAGCAGCCATAGGACAGCAACTAATGAAAAACTGTTTTTT.

The chain joins TRBV7-9 to TRBJ1-2, with D uncertain. CDR1 is SEHNR, CDR2 FQNEAQ, per germline (reference sequence). Trimming took 1 base from V and 4 from J, leaving 7 bases between them. This CDR3 has 13 residues. CDR3 DNA sequence: TGTGCCAGCAGCTTAGTGGGTACCTATGGCTACACCTTC. As protein: CASSLVGTYGYTF. Full variable domain (missing parts from reference TRBV7-9 and TRBJ1-2): DTGVSQNPRHKITKRGQNVTFRCDPISEHNRLYWYRQTLGQGPEFLTYFQNEAQLEKSRLLSDRFSAERPKGSFSTLEIQRTEQGDSAMYLCASSLVGTYGYTFGSGTRLTVV.

The V call is TRBV7-8, the J call TRBJ2-2; 10 nucleotides match TRBD2. The germline CDR1 and CDR2 sequences are SGHVS and FQNEAQ. The junction had 8 bases not matched to a gene; V was cut back by 4 bases and J by 6 bases. The length of the CDR3 is 16 residues. The CDR3 spells CASSSRLAGVSGELFF. In nucleotides, the CDR3 is TGTGCCAGCAGCTCCCGACTAGCGGGTGTCTCCGGGGAGCTGTTTTTT.

The chain joins TRBV7-2 to TRBJ2-3; D uncertain. Germline assignment: CDR1 SGHTA and CDR2 FQGNSA. Trimming removed 0 bases from V and 2 bases from J, with 9 bases in between. The CDR3 contains 15 residues. The CDR3 DNA follows: TGTGCCAGCAGCTTAGCCGACTTATCCACAGATACGCAGTATTTT. Its protein product is CASSLADLSTDTQYF. The entire variable domain, with the rest obtained from reference TRBV7-2 and TRBJ2-3, is as follows: GAGVSQSPSNKVTEKGKDVELRCDPISGHTALYWYRQSLGQGLEFLIYFQGNSAPDKSGLPSDRFSAERTGGSVSTLTIQRTQQEDSAVYLCASSLADLSTDTQYFGPGTRLTVL.

The chain recombines TRBV28 with TRBJ2-2; tentatively, D is TRBD1 or TRBD2 (6 bases each). Trimming cost V 1 base and J 6 bases, with 18 bases left between them. Germline CDR1 is MDHEN and CDR2 is SYDVKM. The CDR3 length is 17 residues. CDR3: CASSLSGRGQRAGELFF. In DNA, the CDR3 is TGTGCCAGCAGTTTATCAGGTCGGGGGCAGAGGGCCGGGGAGCTGTTTTTT.

This rearrangement joins TRBV27 to TRBJ1-2; 7 nucleotides align to TRBD1. From germline, CDR1 is MNHEY and CDR2 SMNVEV (reference sequence). Trimming at V came to 3 bases and at J to 0 bases, leaving 4 bases not matched to a gene. The CDR3 runs 15 residues. The CDR3 sequence: CASSFAGTANYGYTF. The CDR3 nucleotides read TGTGCCAGCAGTTTCGCCGGGACAGCTAACTATGGCTACACCTTC.

This chain joins TRBV9 and TRBJ2-3, with D unresolved. The CDR3 is 15 amino acids. Germline V gene sequence: CDR1 SGDLS, CDR2 YYNGEE. The V and J ends lost 4 bases and 2 bases respectively, with 14 bases between them. CDR3 residues: CASSPGSRITDTQYF. The DNA of the CDR3 is TGTGCCAGCAGCCCGGGTTCGAGAATCACAGATACGCAGTATTTT.

The chain uses TRBV10-2 and TRBJ2-1; a possible D gene is TRBD2 (5 bases). Germline V lookup: CDR1 WSHSY, CDR2 SAAADI. The length of the CDR3 is 14 residues. Trimming removed 6 bases at V and 5 bases at J, with 14 bases between. The CDR3 DNA reads TGCGCCAGCAGGGTAATAGGGAGCCACAATGAGCAGTTCTTC. Translated, it gives CASRVIGSHNEQFF.

The V call is TRBV7-3, the J call TRBJ1-6; 7 nucleotides agree with TRBD1. J lost 7 bases, V lost 5 bases, and 5 bases had no gene match. CDR1 and CDR2 (germline): SGHTA, FQGTGA. The CDR3 contains 14 residues. The CDR3 coding sequence is TGTGCCAGCAGCCCTACAGGGGAGAATTCACCCCTCCACTTT. Translated, it gives CASSPTGENSPLHF.

The chain links TRBV27 to TRBJ1-5; D unresolved. The CDR3 covers 13 residues. CDR1 and CDR2 (germline): MNHEY, SMNVEV (reference sequence). Trimming took 3 bases from V and 1 from J, leaving 4 bases between them. CDR3 sequence reads: CASSLGSNQPQHF. In nucleotides, the CDR3 is TGTGCCAGCAGTTTGGGGAGCAATCAGCCCCAGCATTTT.

This clone appeared once. The rearrangement uses TRBV27 and TRBJ1-3; the D is unclear. Trimming stripped 3 bases from V and 4 bases from J, with 7 bases between. CDR1 is MNHEY and CDR2 is SMNVEV in the germline V gene (reference sequence). The CDR3 sequence is 13 residues long. The CDR3 spells CASSFRGGNTIYF. The CDR3 bases are TGTGCCAGCAGTTTTCGAGGGGGAAACACCATATATTTT.

The chain uses TRBV18 and TRBJ2-2; 8 bases align to TRBD2. The trim removed 4 bases at V and 5 bases at J, leaving 9 bases unmatched. The CDR3 is 16 residues long. The germline CDR1 and CDR2 sequences are KGHSH and LQKENI. This chain's CDR3 is CASSRTSGVLTGELFF. In DNA form, the CDR3 reads TGTGCCAGCTCACGCACTAGCGGAGTATTGACCGGGGAGCTGTTTTTT.

The chain is built from TRBV28 and TRBJ1-5; no firm D call. CDR1 and CDR2 from the germline V gene are MDHEN and SYDVKM. The CDR3 has 14 amino acids. V lost 3 bases to trimming and J lost 1 base, with 7 bases between them. The CDR3 reads CASSFADSNQPQHF. In nucleotides, the CDR3 is TGTGCCAGCAGTTTCGCGGACAGCAATCAGCCCCAGCATTTT.

The gene calls are TRBV27 and TRBJ2-2; D remains unclear. Germline V gene lookup returns CDR1 MNHEY and CDR2 SMNVEV (reference sequence). The CDR3 spans 13 residues. V was shortened by 3 bases and J by 1 base, with 3 bases between the two germline ends. CDR3 DNA sequence: TGTGCCAGCAGTTTTTTGAACACCGGGGAGCTGTTTTTT. It encodes CASSFLNTGELFF.

The chain has TRBV6-5 and TRBJ1-4; the D gene is possibly TRBD1 (5 bases). Germline CDR1 reads MNHEY; CDR2 reads SVGAGI. The ends were cut back, 0 bases at V and 1 base at J, with 9 bases in the middle. This CDR3 is 16 amino acids long. CDR3 amino acids: CASSYSEGLTNEKLFF. The CDR3 DNA sequence: TGTGCCAGCAGTTACTCAGAGGGGTTAACTAATGAAAAACTGTTTTTT.